This T cell receptor beta chain was identified in a study of T cells in Graves' hyperthyroidism and ophthalmopathy. About the research overall: Once the initial diagnosis was made, peripheral blood was obtained before any treatment.

The CDR3 extends over 19 amino acids. V was pared by 1 base and J by 3 bases, with 11 bases of the junction left unmatched. From germline, CDR1 is SGHTA and CDR2 FQGTGA. RNA transcripts gave rise to amplified TCR beta CDR3 regions. First-round RT-PCR with HTBI primers amplified the TCR CDR3 region. TCRdb reprocessed the multiplex PCR reads via MiXCR and lists one record per CDR3 protein. This sample has under 400,000 distinct CDR3 sequences, with about 20% found just once. The study's findings and limits: Most thyroid clonotypes that were expanded above 0.001 also turned up in blood.

Clinical symptoms, serum thyroxine, TRAb, thyroid ultrasound and orbital computed tomography informed diagnoses. On this clonotype itself: Its antigen is unknown.

V usage is TRBV7-3 and J usage is TRBJ2-5; 13 nucleotides line up with TRBD2. This sequence was found in a woman in her fifties or sixties with Graves' hyperthyroidism. Sequencing input: blood. The CDR3 region is CASSLSSGGTSGEKETQYF. Written as DNA, the CDR3 is TGTGCCAGCAGCTTAAGTTCCGGAGGGACTAGCGGGGAAAAAGAGACCCAGTACTTC.